This T cell receptor beta chain was observed in a study of blood T cell repertoires in COVID-19. This CDR3 is built from 13 residues. Germline V gives CDR1 LNHDA, CDR2 SQIVND (reference sequence). V shed 7 bases and J shed 1 base, with 10 bases lying between them. In this sample, this clone turned up once. TCRdb keeps only in-frame clones here, not all; method: immunoSEQ multiplex PCR. The table shows a few hundred thousand clones, with 86% occurring only once. The sequencing input was peripheral blood. V gene TRBV19 combines with J gene TRBJ1-1; D is uncertain. The source of this sequence is a middle-aged man who had recovered from COVID-19. Here the CDR3 reads CASKEAANTEAFF. Here the CDR3 DNA reads TGTGCCAGTAAGGAGGCGGCGAACACTGAAGCTTTCTTT. The full variable domain, completed using reference TRBV19 and TRBJ1-1, is DGGITQSPKYLFRKEGQNVTLSCEQNLNHDAMYWYRQDPGQGLRLIYYSQIVNDFQKGDIAEGYSVSREKKESFPLTVTSAQKNPTAFYLCASKEAANTEAFFGQGTRLTVV.